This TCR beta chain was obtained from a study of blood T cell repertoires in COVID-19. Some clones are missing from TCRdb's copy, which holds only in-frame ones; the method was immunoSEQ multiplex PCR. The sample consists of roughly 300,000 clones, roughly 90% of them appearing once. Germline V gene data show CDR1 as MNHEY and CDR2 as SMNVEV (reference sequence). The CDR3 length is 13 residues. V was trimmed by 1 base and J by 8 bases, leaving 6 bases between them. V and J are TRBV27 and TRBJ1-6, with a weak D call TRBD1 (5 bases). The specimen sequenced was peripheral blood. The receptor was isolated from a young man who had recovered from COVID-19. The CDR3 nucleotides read TGTGCCAGCAGTTTATTAGGGGATTCACCCCTCCACTTT. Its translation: CASSLLGDSPLHF.